The 2 T cell receptor beta chains in this list originate from one sample, sequenced in a study of T-cell memory formation after mild COVID-19. TCRdb reanalysed the 5' RACE reads using MiXCR and keeps one entry per CDR3 protein. The sample shows fewer than 350,000 distinct CDR3 sequences, around 15% of them seen only once. Material for sequencing was PBMCs or a T cell subset sorted from them (not recorded which). The receptors originated from a man between 18 and 35 years old who had mild COVID-19 (a few samples of this study predate the infection). Cell type and time point are not known.

This clonotype was seen more than once but under ten times. The chain has TRBV4-1 and TRBJ2-5, with TRBD2 identical over 9 bases. Germline CDR1 and CDR2: MGHRA and YSYEKL. CDR3 length: 15 residues. J lost 5 bases, V lost 3 bases, and 7 bases had no gene match. The CDR3 DNA follows: TGCGCCAGCAGCCAGACCGGGACTAGCAGGGAGACCCAGTACTTC. As protein: CASSQTGTSRETQYF.

This clonotype occurred many times. The rearrangement uses TRBV20-1 and TRBJ1-1, with no clear D. From germline, CDR1 is DFQATT and CDR2 SNEGSKA (reference sequence). Trimming stripped 6 bases from V and 2 bases from J, with 7 bases between. The CDR3 has 11 amino acids. The CDR3 region is CSAPSNTEAFF. DNA of the CDR3: TGCAGTGCCCCGTCCAACACTGAAGCTTTCTTT.